The sequence of this T cell receptor (beta chain) was determined in a study of T cell responses to AZD1222 COVID-19 vaccine. General study points: Only five or six individuals given AZD1222 were seropositive at baseline.

The method was immunoSEQ multiplex PCR; TCRdb's version includes in-frame clones alone and lacks a portion of them. The data hold about 120,000 clones, with 90% observed a single time. CDR3 length: 14 amino acids. From germline, CDR1 is SGDLS and CDR2 YYNGEE. Between the trimmed V and J ends, which lost 1 base and 10 bases, there was a span of 15 bases. In the case of this clone: What it binds is unknown.

The chain combines TRBV9 with TRBJ2-1; D ambiguous. The source material was peripheral blood, sampled on day 0 of AZD1222 vaccination. The source is an adult in good health. The CDR3 DNA reads TGTGCCAGCAGCGTATCGGAAGGGCGACGGGAGCAGTTCTTC. Protein sequence: CASSVSEGRREQFF.